A selection of T cell receptor beta chains follows, all from one sample in a study of cytomegalovirus exposure and HLA in healthy donors. Some clones are missing from TCRdb's copy, which holds only in-frame ones; the method was immunoSEQ multiplex PCR. The sample shows over 250,000 clones, 65% to 90% of them seen only once. Sequencing input: PBMCs. These receptors came from a woman aged 18-29 years in good health and CMV-seronegative. Both conserved end residues are part of each CDR3. Each record gives: J gene, V gene, clone size, D gene, CDR3 protein, CDR3 DNA. D genes are given only for firm matches. Size values are once, few and many counts, or a class for expanded clones, and some rows have none.

J: TRBJ1-2
V: TRBV6-5
size: .
D: TRBD1
CDR3: CASRWGQGMNGYTF
DNA: TGTGCCAGCAGATGGGGACAGGGGATGAACGGCTACACCTTC

J: TRBJ2-3
V: TRBV19
size: .
D: TRBD2
CDR3: CASSIVGSGRGDTQYF
DNA: TGTGCCAGTAGTATCGTTGGTAGCGGGAGAGGAGATACGCAGTATTTT

J: TRBJ1-2
V: TRBV6-5
size: .
D: TRBD1
CDR3: CASSYQPTGNYGYTF
DNA: TGTGCCAGCAGTTACCAACCGACAGGGAACTATGGCTACACCTTC

J: TRBJ1-1
V: TRBV30
size: .
D: TRBD1
CDR3: CAWSPPFGQGPAFF
DNA: TGTGCCTGGAGCCCCCCCTTCGGACAGGGTCCAGCTTTCTTT

J: TRBJ2-7
V: TRBV11-3
size: .
D: .
CDR3: CASSLARDNGQYF
DNA: TGTGCCAGCAGCTTAGCCCGGGACAACGGGCAGTACTTC

J: TRBJ2-7
V: TRBV6-5
size: .
D: TRBD2
CDR3: CASSAMRGVGQYF
DNA: TGTGCCAGCAGTGCAATGCGGGGGGTCGGGCAGTACTTC

J: TRBJ1-1
V: TRBV7-2
size: once
D: .
CDR3: CASSALNEAFF
DNA: TGTGCCAGCAGCGCGCTGAATGAAGCTTTCTTT

J: TRBJ2-7
V: TRBV7-7
size: .
D: .
CDR3: CASSPTLHVGGLSGEQYF
DNA: TGTGCTAGCAGTCCAACCCTCCATGTAGGGGGTCTATCCGGCGAGCAGTACTTC

J: TRBJ1-1
V: TRBV5-4
size: .
D: .
CDR3: CASSFLGGRNTEAFF
DNA: TGTGCCAGCAGCTTTTTGGGCGGGAGGAACACTGAAGCTTTCTTT

J: TRBJ2-2
V: TRBV23-1
size: .
D: .
CDR3: CASSQSSCGTRELTNTGELFF
DNA: TGCGCCAGCAGTCAATCGTCGTGCGGCACCAGAGAACTTACGAACACCGGGGAGCTGTTTTTT

J: TRBJ2-1
V: TRBV5-1
size: .
D: TRBD2
CDR3: CASSPGTSGGVYNEQFF
DNA: TGCGCCAGCAGCCCTGGGACTAGCGGGGGGGTCTACAATGAGCAGTTCTTC

J: TRBJ1-2
V: TRBV2
size: .
D: TRBD1
CDR3: CASSEARGLYGYTF
DNA: TGTGCCAGCAGTGAAGCCAGGGGGCTTTATGGCTACACCTTC

J: TRBJ1-5
V: TRBV6-6
size: .
D: .
CDR3: CASRPAEANQPQHF
DNA: TGTGCCAGCAGGCCGGCGGAGGCCAATCAGCCCCAGCATTTT

J: TRBJ2-7
V: TRBV6-5
size: .
D: TRBD2
CDR3: CASSLRLAGVEQYF
DNA: TGTGCCAGCAGTTTACGCCTAGCGGGAGTAGAGCAGTACTTC

J: TRBJ2-1
V: TRBV4-3
size: .
D: TRBD2
CDR3: CASSYGLAGGLTYNEQFF
DNA: TGCGCCAGCAGCTACGGACTAGCGGGGGGTCTTACCTACAATGAGCAGTTCTTC

J: TRBJ1-5
V: TRBV23-1
size: .
D: .
CDR3: CASSLAPPVGQPQHF
DNA: TGCGCCAGCAGTCTTGCCCCACCGGTCGGTCAGCCCCAGCATTTT

J: TRBJ1-1
V: TRBV27
size: .
D: .
CDR3: CASSGHEGRDTEAFF
DNA: TGTGCCAGCAGTGGGCATGAAGGGAGGGACACTGAAGCTTTCTTT

J: TRBJ2-7
V: TRBV5-4
size: .
D: TRBD2
CDR3: CASSPLPTSGSYEQYF
DNA: TGTGCCAGCAGCCCTCTGCCGACTAGCGGTTCCTACGAGCAGTACTTC

J: TRBJ2-2
V: TRBV7-2
size: .
D: .
CDR3: CASSLQGWAGELFF
DNA: TGTGCCAGCAGCTTACAGGGATGGGCCGGGGAGCTGTTTTTT

J: TRBJ2-5
V: TRBV6-5
size: .
D: .
CDR3: CASSWGVIATQYF
DNA: TGTGCCAGCAGTTGGGGCGTTATAGCGACCCAGTACTTC

J: TRBJ2-7
V: TRBV12-2
size: .
D: .
CDR3: CASRLEVGDEGQGAHEQYF
DNA: TGTGCAAGTCGCTTAGAGGTAGGAGATGAGGGACAGGGGGCACACGAGCAGTACTTC

J: TRBJ2-2
V: TRBV10-3
size: once
D: .
CDR3: CAISVAGTGELFF
DNA: TGTGCCATCAGTGTCGCGGGAACCGGGGAGCTGTTTTTT

J: TRBJ1-5
V: TRBV6-5
size: .
D: .
CDR3: CASSYSAAANGPQHF
DNA: TGTGCCAGCAGTTACTCGGCGGCGGCTAATGGGCCCCAGCATTTT

J: TRBJ2-2
V: TRBV7-7
size: .
D: .
CDR3: CASTTSRHTGELFF
DNA: TGTGCCAGCACCACTAGCAGGCACACCGGGGAGCTGTTTTTT

J: TRBJ1-3
V: TRBV7-9
size: .
D: TRBD1
CDR3: CASSSDPYGTAGNTIYF
DNA: TGTGCCAGCAGCTCCGACCCCTACGGGACAGCTGGAAACACCATATATTTT

J: TRBJ2-7
V: TRBV9
size: .
D: .
CDR3: CASSVAGYGSYEQYF
DNA: TGTGCCAGCAGCGTAGCCGGGTATGGATCCTACGAGCAGTACTTC

J: TRBJ1-1
V: TRBV20-1
size: once
D: .
CDR3: CSNRVNTEAFF
DNA: TGCTCAAATCGGGTGAACACTGAAGCTTTCTTT

J: TRBJ2-7
V: TRBV10-3
size: once
D: TRBD1
CDR3: CAIRRTGGNDEQYF
DNA: TGTGCCATCAGACGGACAGGGGGGAATGACGAGCAGTACTTC

J: TRBJ2-1
V: TRBV9
size: .
D: .
CDR3: CASSVGQFNNEQFF
DNA: TGTGCCAGCTCAGTTGGACAGTTCAACAATGAGCAGTTCTTC

J: TRBJ1-5
V: TRBV2
size: .
D: .
CDR3: CASSPGVQSPQHF
DNA: TGTGCCAGCAGCCCGGGGGTCCAGTCGCCCCAGCATTTT

J: TRBJ2-7
V: TRBV7-2
size: .
D: .
CDR3: CASSPPGVADSSYEQYF
DNA: TGTGCCAGCAGCCCACCAGGTGTAGCGGATAGCTCCTACGAGCAGTACTTC

J: TRBJ2-2
V: TRBV11-3
size: .
D: .
CDR3: CASSSTWAGTGELFF
DNA: TGTGCCAGCAGCTCCACCTGGGCGGGCACCGGGGAGCTGTTTTTT

J: TRBJ1-1
V: TRBV7-9
size: .
D: .
CDR3: CASSLSRSIEAFF
DNA: TGTGCCAGCAGCTTAAGTAGATCCATTGAAGCTTTCTTT

J: TRBJ2-6
V: TRBV25-1
size: .
D: .
CDR3: CASSASSGANVLTF
DNA: TGTGCCAGCAGTGCGAGCTCTGGGGCCAACGTCCTGACTTTC

J: TRBJ2-5
V: TRBV7-2
size: .
D: .
CDR3: CASSLVWRGRETQYF
DNA: TGTGCCAGCAGCTTAGTTTGGCGAGGGAGGGAGACCCAGTACTTC

J: TRBJ2-2
V: TRBV7-6
size: .
D: .
CDR3: CASSLHAWGTNTGELFF
DNA: TGTGCCAGCAGCTTACATGCGTGGGGGACAAACACCGGGGAGCTGTTTTTT

J: TRBJ2-7
V: TRBV11-1
size: .
D: .
CDR3: CASSLGGHPFYEQYF
DNA: TGTGCCAGCAGCTTAGGGGGACACCCTTTTTACGAGCAGTACTTC

J: TRBJ1-2
V: TRBV11-2
size: .
D: TRBD1
CDR3: CASSLQGGYGYTF
DNA: TGTGCCAGCAGCCTACAGGGGGGCTATGGCTACACCTTC

J: TRBJ2-3
V: TRBV16
size: .
D: .
CDR3: CASSQRRLVGTDTQYF
DNA: TGTGCCAGCAGCCAGCGTCGACTAGTGGGCACAGATACGCAGTATTTT

J: TRBJ2-3
V: TRBV12-5
size: once
D: TRBD1
CDR3: CASGLEVQGAGGTDTQYF
DNA: TGTGCTAGTGGTTTGGAAGTACAGGGGGCAGGGGGCACAGATACGCAGTATTTT

J: TRBJ2-7
V: TRBV27
size: .
D: TRBD1
CDR3: CASSLTGGRSYEQYF
DNA: TGTGCCAGCAGTCTCACAGGGGGTCGCAGCTACGAGCAGTACTTC

J: TRBJ1-6
V: TRBV4-3
size: .
D: .
CDR3: CASSQEILDSSASPLHF
DNA: TGCGCCAGCAGCCAAGAGATATTGGACAGTAGTGCATCACCCCTCCACTTT

J: TRBJ2-2
V: TRBV27
size: .
D: TRBD1
CDR3: CASSLGQGAGTGELFF
DNA: TGTGCCAGCAGTTTGGGACAGGGGGCGGGCACCGGGGAGCTGTTTTTT

J: TRBJ1-3
V: TRBV9
size: once
D: .
CDR3: CASSASRGMGNTIYF
DNA: TGTGCCAGCAGCGCCTCTAGGGGCATGGGAAACACCATATATTTT